The rows below give T cell receptor beta chains drawn from one sample of a study of T cells in Graves' hyperthyroidism and ophthalmopathy. One entry per CDR3 protein results from TCRdb running MiXCR on the multiplex PCR reads. The repertoire holds a few hundred thousand distinct CDR3 sequences, with approximately 14% as singletons. The sequenced sample was blood. The receptors stem from a woman between 55 and 75 years old with Graves' ophthalmopathy. CDR3s include the opening cysteine and the closing phenylalanine or tryptophan. D genes are given only for firm matches. A clone size is listed for some rows: how often the clone was seen (once, few, many), or a class if it is expanded.

J | size | D | V | DNA | CDR3
TRBJ2-3 | many | TRBD2 | TRBV11-2 | TGTGCCAGCAGCTTAAACCCCCGGACTAGCAGAAACACAGATACGCAGTATTTT | CASSLNPRTSRNTDTQYF
TRBJ2-1 | many | TRBD2 | TRBV5-1 | TGCGCCAGCAGCTACGGGACTAGCAGGGTCGATGAGCAGTTCTTC | CASSYGTSRVDEQFF
TRBJ1-1 | NA | TRBD1 | TRBV20-1 | TGCAGTCTCAGGGGGCGGACTGGGACTGAAGCTTTCTTT | CSLRGRTGTEAFF
TRBJ2-1 | many | NA | TRBV30 | TGTGCCTGGAGTGTACTTAGGACTGCGAACAATGAGCAGTTCTTC | CAWSVLRTANNEQFF
TRBJ2-3 | many | TRBD1 | TRBV20-1 | TGCAGTGCTAGAGCCCCAGGGGGCACTAGCACAGATACGCAGTATTTT | CSARAPGGTSTDTQYF
TRBJ1-1 | many | NA | TRBV11-2 | TGTGCCAGCAGCTTAGCTCGGGGACACACTGAAGCTTTCTTT | CASSLARGHTEAFF
TRBJ2-2 | NA | NA | TRBV15 | TGTGCCACCAGCAGAGATGCCGGGTGGTGGGAGCTGTTTTTT | CATSRDAGWWELFF
TRBJ2-2 | few | TRBD2 | TRBV15 | TGTGCCACCAATCCAGCGGGAGCCGGGGAGCTGTTTTTT | CATNPAGAGELFF
TRBJ2-7 | NA | NA | TRBV6-2/TRBV6-3 | TGTGCCAGCAGTTACCTACAGGGCTACGAGCAGTACTTC | CASSYLQGYEQYF
TRBJ1-5 | NA | NA | TRBV6-1 | TGTGCCAGCAACCGAACACCGAGCAATCAGCCCCAGCATTTT | CASNRTPSNQPQHF
TRBJ2-2 | few | TRBD2 | TRBV19 | TGTGCCAGCCGTAGCGGGGGCGGGGACACCGGGGAGCTGTTTTTT | CASRSGGGDTGELFF
TRBJ2-5 | many | NA | TRBV7-3 | TGTGCCAGCAGCTTGCGTGGGGTAGGAGGAGAGACCCAGTACTTC | CASSLRGVGGETQYF
TRBJ2-1 | many | TRBD2 | TRBV29-1 | TGCAGCGTCTTAGCGGGACGATACAATGAGCAGTTCTTC | CSVLAGRYNEQFF
TRBJ2-1 | many | TRBD1 | TRBV4-1 | TGCGCCAGCAGCCAAGGGACAGGGTACAAGCAGTTCTTC | CASSQGTGYKQFF
TRBJ2-5 | once | NA | TRBV2 | TGTGCCAGCAGTGAAGAGGCGGGAACCCGGGAGACCCAGTACTTC | CASSEEAGTRETQYF
TRBJ2-7 | many | TRBD2 | TRBV20-1 | TGCAGTGCTAGAGAAAGGACTAGTCGTTCATTCGAGCAGTACTTC | CSARERTSRSFEQYF
TRBJ2-1 | many | TRBD2 | TRBV30 | TGTGCCTGCCCGGGACTAGCGGGTGGCTCCTACAATGAGCAGTTCTTC | CACPGLAGGSYNEQFF
TRBJ2-2 | many | TRBD1 | TRBV28 | TGTGCCAGCAGTGCCTTCGGGACAGTGAACACCGGGGAGCTGTTTTTT | CASSAFGTVNTGELFF
TRBJ2-1 | many | NA | TRBV6-1 | TGTGCCAGCAGTGAATCAGGAGGATACAATGAGCAGTTCTTC | CASSESGGYNEQFF
TRBJ2-2 | NA | TRBD2 | TRBV20-1 | TGCAGTGCTAGAGATGAGGGGGGTGGACTAGCGGGAGGCACCGGGGAGCTGTTTTTT | CSARDEGGGLAGGTGELFF
TRBJ2-1 | few | NA | TRBV15 | TGTGCCACCAGCAGAGAGAGGAACTCCCCGGTGATCTCCTACAATGAGCAGTTCTTC | CATSRERNSPVISYNEQFF
TRBJ2-2 | many | TRBD1 | TRBV5-1 | TGCGCCAGCGGACAGGGGCCGAACACCGGGGAGCTGTTTTTT | CASGQGPNTGELFF